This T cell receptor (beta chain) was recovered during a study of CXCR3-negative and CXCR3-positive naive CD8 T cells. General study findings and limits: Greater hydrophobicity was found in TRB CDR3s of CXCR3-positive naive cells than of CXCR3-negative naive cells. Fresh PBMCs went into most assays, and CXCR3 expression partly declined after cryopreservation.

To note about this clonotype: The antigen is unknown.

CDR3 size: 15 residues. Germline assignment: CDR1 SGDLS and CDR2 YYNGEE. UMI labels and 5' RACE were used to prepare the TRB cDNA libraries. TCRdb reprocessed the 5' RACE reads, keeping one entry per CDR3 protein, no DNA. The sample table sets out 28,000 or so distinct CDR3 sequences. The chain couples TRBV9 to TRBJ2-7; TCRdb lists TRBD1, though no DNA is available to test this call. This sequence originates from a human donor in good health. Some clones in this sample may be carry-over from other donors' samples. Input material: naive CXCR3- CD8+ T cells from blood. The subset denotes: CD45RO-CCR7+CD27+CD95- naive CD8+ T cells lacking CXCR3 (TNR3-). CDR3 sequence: CASSAGTGGSDEQYF. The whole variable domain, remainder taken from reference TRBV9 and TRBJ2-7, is DSGVTQTPKHLITATGQRVTLRCSPRSGDLSVYWYQQSLDQGLQFLIQYYNGEERAKGNILERFSAQQFPDLHSELNLSSLELGDSALYFCASSAGTGGSDEQYFGPGTRLTVT.